What follows is one TCR beta chain and its context. The V segment lost 2 bases and the J segment 0 bases; nucleotides outside the gene matches: 21. The V gene's germline CDR1 is MDHEN and CDR2 SYDVKM. The length of the CDR3 is 22 residues. Clones were read by immunoSEQ multiplex PCR, and TCRdb kept only the in-frame ones, dropping some. There are approximately 4,500 clones in the sample; about nine tenths occur only once, and about 3.7% lies in the top ten. The data were obtained in a study of immune evolution from preneoplasia to lung adenocarcinoma. The TCR comes from a person aged 45 to 59 with lung adenocarcinoma. The rearrangement links TRBV28 to TRBJ1-5; 8 bases are shared with TRBD1. Sequenced material: FFPE invasive lung adenocarcinoma tissue. Written as DNA, the CDR3 is TGTGCCAGCAGTTTACTTGGACAGGGACCTAATTGGGGGATATATAGCAATCAGCCCCAGCATTTT. This sequence encodes CASSLLGQGPNWGIYSNQPQHF.